This note documents a single TCR beta chain sequence. This clonotype came up many times. The clone's antigen remains unknown. No base qualities exist here, and no much larger clone lies one base off it. The TCR beta CDR3 regions were amplified from RNA transcripts. For the first round of RT-PCR on the TCR CDR3, the HTBI primer set was used together with the Qiagen OneStep RT-PCR kit. A second multiplex PCR round built the libraries, followed by size selection and purification. Sequencing of the libraries was done on an Illumina HiSeq2000 using paired-end 100 bp reads. The published analysis was carried out like this. SOAPnuke was used to process the raw data, removing reads that contained adapters or uncalled bases, had a mean Phred below 15, or lacked an exact match to the constant primer or identifier. High-quality paired reads were merged with COPE v1.2.5, and unique nucleotide sequences were defined as clonotypes. MiTCR v1.1 was used to align clonotypes to the IMGT TRBV, TRBD and TRBJ reference segments. Analysis was restricted to V-J combinations with a frequency above 0.0001, which covered roughly 99% of repertoires. A TCS score was defined as the ratio of F50 (clonal expansion) to E x V (chaos), with BLOSUM62-based TCRdist applied between CDR3 peptides within each V-J. Welch's t-statistics and random forest reduced around 510 V-J features to 13, which were used in a naive Bayes classifier (R e1071). The public reads were reanalyzed by TCRdb: fastp trimming at Q25, MiXCR alignment, in-frame beta chains only. All rows with the same CDR3 protein become a single entry with the most common DNA and genes. These V and J calls are TCRdb output, not the study's own analysis. In all, the sample holds about 350,000 distinct CDR3 sequences, and about 13% of those were seen once. About a third of the sample goes to the ten largest clones.

Ophthalmopathy patients had moderately to severely active disease, with a Clinical Activity Score of 3 or more, a NOSPECS grade of 4 or more, and a disease duration of less than 3 months. Patients with uncontrolled infections, other autoimmune diseases, pregnancy or lactation were excluded. Diagnoses relied on clinical symptoms, serum thyroxine and TRAb, thyroid ultrasound and orbital computed tomography. PBMCs were isolated from about 10 ml of fresh peripheral blood by Ficoll-Paque density gradient centrifugation. Total RNA was extracted with Trizol reagent, and quality was checked on an Agilent 2100 Bioanalyzer. From the cysteine up to the phenylalanine, the CDR3 has a length of 16 residues. Of all the DNA, just the CDR3 is kept, 48 bases in frame from base 1. Deletion took 5 bases off V and 6 bases off J, with a span of 20 bases between the germline ends. These data come from a study of T cells in Graves' hyperthyroidism and ophthalmopathy (dated by TCRdb to between 2017 and 2020). Broadly, across the study: Peripheral blood was collected at initial diagnosis, before any treatment. TCR Vbeta CDR3 sequencing of around 130 peripheral blood samples (roughly 41 ophthalmopathy, 75 to 80 hyperthyroidism and about 17 progressor patients) is reported in the paper. TCR V-J signatures able to tell the groups apart were searched for in a discovery cohort of 100 patients, of whom 43 had Graves' ophthalmopathy and under 65 had stable Graves' hyperthyroidism. The 95 to 100 discovery patients were divided at random into training and test sets in a 7:3 ratio. Prospective prediction of ophthalmopathy was tested in an independent validation cohort consisting of roughly 20 hyperthyroidism patients and some 15 patients who later progressed to ophthalmopathy. After blood sampling, hyperthyroidism patients were treated with methimazole at a starting dose of 30 mg daily, and ophthalmopathy patients were treated with high-dose intravenous methylprednisolone. In addition, the study compared T-cell repertoires in thyroid tissue and in blood from six Graves' hyperthyroidism patients. General study outcomes and caveats: A 13 V-J signature model separated ophthalmopathy from stable hyperthyroidism, with approximately 86% sensitivity and about 81% specificity in cross-validation and 80%/75% in testing. In validation, the model predicted progression to ophthalmopathy a median of roughly six months before onset, with roughly 71% sensitivity and about 72% specificity. Blood samples also contained most of the expanded thyroid clonotypes (frequency above 0.001), which suggests that blood repertoires may reflect thyroid immune responses. Sample size was not statistically predetermined, and blinding of investigators to group allocation was not performed.

The sequenced sample was blood. The chain was built from TRBV12-3 or TRBV12-4 and TRBJ1-5; TRBD1 could be the D gene, as 5 bases match. The sequence derives from a woman aged 40 to 49 with Graves' ophthalmopathy. The nucleotide sequence is given as TGTGCCAGCAGTCTAACGCCGGGCCAGGGTGGTCAGCCCCAGCATTTT. This encodes CASSLTPGQGGQPQHF.